One sample yielded the 17 T cell receptor beta chains listed below, sequenced in a study of human T cells and chemical hapten exposure. Sample time point: patch test 3, about 24 weeks after DPC sensitization. Sample treatment: therapeutic diphenylcyclopropenone sensitization with weekly scalp DPC. TCRdb used MiXCR to reprocess the RACE reads, holding one entry per CDR3 protein. The sample shows about 190,000 distinct CDR3 sequences, 24% of them seen only once. This specimen consisted of whole blood, obtained in connection with sensitization to the hapten diphenylcyclopropenone (DPC). The receptors here all came from a woman aged 40 to 49 with alopecia areata. Some clones in this sample may be carry-over from other donors' samples.

The chain carries TRBV5-1 and TRBJ1-4; 9 nucleotides align to TRBD1. CDR1 SGHRS and CDR2 YFSETQ come from the germline V gene. The CDR3 is 15 residues long. J was trimmed by 4 bases and V by 0 bases; bases with no gene match: 1. The CDR3 loop is CASSLVGQGNEKLFF. The CDR3 bases are TGCGCCAGCAGCTTGGTGGGACAGGGTAATGAAAAACTGTTTTTT.

This clonotype was seen a handful of times. This chain joins TRBV4-2 and TRBJ2-5; D not resolved. This CDR3 contains 15 residues. Germline-derived CDR1 and CDR2 are LGHNA and YNFKEQ. Trimming stripped 0 bases from V and 4 bases from J, with 12 bases between. The CDR3 protein is CASSQDLAGRETQYF. Here the CDR3 DNA reads TGTGCCAGCAGCCAAGATTTGGCAGGACGAGAGACCCAGTACTTC.

This clonotype was counted a few times. This rearrangement joins TRBV20-1 to TRBJ2-1; no definite D call. V lost 5 bases and J lost 8, with 13 bases in between. The CDR3 spans 12 residues. CDR1 DFQATT and CDR2 SNEGSKA come from the germline V gene (reference sequence). CDR3 nucleotides: TGCAGTGCTGGTGGGGATCGCGATGAGCAGTTCTTC. Protein product: CSAGGDRDEQFF.

This clonotype was counted between two and nine times. The gene calls are TRBV4-3 and TRBJ2-5; D unresolved. V was trimmed by 0 bases and J by 2 bases, leaving 10 bases between them. From germline, CDR1 is LGHNA and CDR2 YSLEER. The CDR3 totals 15 residues. CDR3 region: CASSQEWLAQETQYF. In DNA form, the CDR3 reads TGCGCCAGCAGCCAAGAATGGCTGGCACAAGAGACCCAGTACTTC.

The chain links TRBV20-1 to TRBJ2-1; TRBD2 agrees at 15 bases. The CDR3 spans 18 residues. Trimming took 6 bases from V and 0 from J; bases not matched to a gene: 9. The germline CDR1 and CDR2 sequences are DFQATT and SNEGSKA (reference sequence). The DNA for the CDR3 is TGCAGTGCCCACGGGACTAGCGGGAGGACCACCTCCTACAATGAGCAGTTCTTC. Amino acid sequence: CSAHGTSGRTTSYNEQFF.

This clonotype was seen only a few times. The chain recombines TRBV27 with TRBJ1-1; D is ambiguous. The CDR3 covers 12 residues. V was shortened by 5 bases and J by 4 bases, with 8 bases between the two germline ends. Germline-derived CDR1 and CDR2 are MNHEY and SMNVEV (reference sequence). The CDR3 DNA follows: TGTGCCAGCAGTAGCCCCGGCACTGAAGCTTTCTTT. Protein: CASSSPGTEAFF.

The chain carries TRBV7-2 and TRBJ1-1, with D unclear. The CDR3 length is 14 residues. V was shortened by 5 bases and J by 4 bases, with 14 bases between the two germline ends. Germline CDR1 reads SGHTA; CDR2 reads FQGNSA. The DNA of the CDR3 is TGTGCCAGCAGCGACGCGCCGGGATCCACTGAAGCTTTCTTT. This encodes CASSDAPGSTEAFF.

The chain recombines TRBV29-1 with TRBJ2-1, with a tentative D call TRBD2 (5 bases). The ends were cut back, 7 bases at V and 9 bases at J, with 16 bases in the middle. This CDR3 has 12 amino acids. Germline V CDR1 and CDR2: SQVTM, ANQGSEA. This CDR3 is CSAHIGSGEQFF. DNA of the CDR3: TGCAGCGCCCATATAGGGAGCGGTGAGCAGTTCTTC.

The chain employs TRBV20-1 and TRBJ2-2, with 9 bases that match TRBD2. This CDR3 spans 13 amino acids. After removal of 3 bases from V and 7 bases from J, the junction contained 3 bases not matched to a gene. CDR1 is DFQATT, CDR2 SNEGSKA, per germline (reference sequence). CDR3: CSARGLAGGELFF. The CDR3 DNA sequence: TGCAGTGCTAGGGGACTAGCCGGCGGGGAGCTGTTTTTT.

This clonotype was picked up a small number of times. The V call is TRBV29-1, the J call TRBJ2-7; either TRBD1 or TRBD2 may supply D (5 bases each). CDR1 and CDR2 (germline): SQVTM, ANQGSEA. V lost 4 bases, J lost 4 bases, and 11 bases lay in between. This CDR3 region has 12 residues. CDR3 residues: CSVVGEQYEQYF. CDR3 DNA sequence: TGCAGCGTTGTGGGGGAGCAATACGAGCAGTACTTC.

V and J are TRBV28 and TRBJ1-1; TRBD1 might be the D (5 bases). The CDR3 totals 17 residues. Germline V gene lookup returns CDR1 MDHEN and CDR2 SYDVKM. V lost 2 bases, J lost 1 base, and 17 bases lay in between. CDR3 bases: TGTGCCAGCAGTTTACCCGGGACCACTAGGACGAACACTGAAGCTTTCTTT. Translating gives CASSLPGTTRTNTEAFF.

This clonotype was seen a few times. The rearrangement links TRBV7-9 to TRBJ1-2; no definite D call. Germline CDR1 reads SEHNR; CDR2 reads FQNEAQ (reference sequence). Trimming left V 5 bases short and J 5 bases short, with 9 bases between. The CDR3 has 12 residues. The CDR3 reads CASSVTAYGYTF. CDR3 in DNA: TGTGCCAGCAGCGTTACAGCGTATGGCTACACCTTC.

This clonotype was observed a handful of times. The chain couples TRBV7-2 to TRBJ2-1; D possibly matches TRBD1 or TRBD2 (5 bases each). Germline lookup yields CDR1 SGHTA and CDR2 FQGNSA. The CDR3 is 14 amino acids. The ends were cut back, 9 bases at V and 10 bases at J, with 22 bases in the middle. DNA of the CDR3: TGTGCCAGTACTCCAAGAGGGGTCATTGGGGAGCAGTTCTTC. This encodes CASTPRGVIGEQFF.

This sequence joins TRBV5-6 and TRBJ2-3; no definite D call. The CDR3 covers 13 residues. CDR1 is SGHDT, CDR2 YYEEEE, per germline. V was shortened by 2 bases and J by 3 bases, with 7 bases between the two germline ends. The CDR3 sequence: CASSFQATDTQYF. In nucleotides, the CDR3 is TGTGCCAGCAGCTTCCAGGCAACAGATACGCAGTATTTT.

The chain uses TRBV6-2 or TRBV6-3 and TRBJ2-7; D perhaps matches TRBD2 (5 bases). Trimming stripped 4 bases from V and 2 bases from J, with 18 bases between. The CDR3 runs to 16 residues. Germline CDR1 MNHEY, CDR2 SVGEGT. The chain's CDR3 is CASSLAPERSTYEQYF. DNA for the CDR3: TGTGCCAGCAGTTTGGCCCCGGAGCGGAGCACCTACGAGCAGTACTTC.

This clonotype was detected a few times. The CDR3 region is CSARDKKSSGNTIYF. CDR3 bases: TGCAGTGCTAGAGACAAGAAGAGCTCTGGAAACACCATATATTTT. This rearrangement joins TRBV20-1 to TRBJ1-3; D unclear. CDR3 length: 15 residues. The ends were cut back, 0 bases at V and 0 bases at J, with 9 bases in the middle. Germline V gives CDR1 DFQATT, CDR2 SNEGSKA (reference sequence).

This chain uses TRBV15 with TRBJ2-5; D possibly uses TRBD1 or TRBD2 (5 bases each). The CDR3 is made up of 16 amino acids. V was cut by 1 base and J by 5 bases, with 17 bases left in between. In germline, CDR1 is LNHNV, CDR2 YYDKDF (reference sequence). CDR3 in amino acids: CATSRAMNRDLETQYF. In DNA, the CDR3 is TGTGCCACCAGCAGAGCAATGAACCGGGACCTGGAGACCCAGTACTTC.